These T cell receptor beta chains were read from a single sample in a study of blood T cell repertoires in COVID-19. TCRdb's table, derived via immunoSEQ multiplex PCR, lists solely in-frame clones and lacks some. The sample has just over 350,000 clones, approximately 86% seen once. Sequences were obtained from peripheral blood. These receptors came from a woman aged 55-70 years with COVID-19, enrolled during active disease. The CDR3 runs from the conserved cysteine through the conserved F or W. The D gene is left open where the match is weak. Clone sizes are given selectively: once, few, many, or a class where the clone is expanded.

V gene	D gene	clone size	J gene	CDR3 protein	CDR3 DNA
TRBV18	TRBD1	NA	TRBJ1-2	CASSPGQGAGTF	TGTGCCAGCTCACCGGGACAGGGCGCAGGCACCTTC
TRBV7-2	TRBD2	NA	TRBJ2-3	CASSTSGGRTDTQYF	TGTGCCAGCAGCACAAGCGGGGGACGCACAGATACGCAGTATTTT
TRBV10-2	NA	NA	TRBJ1-4	CASSDPGGFDEKLFF	TGCGCCAGCAGTGACCCGGGGGGATTTGATGAAAAACTGTTTTTT
TRBV18	NA	NA	TRBJ1-2	CASSPIPPVGDYGYTF	TGTGCCAGCTCACCAATTCCCCCAGTAGGAGACTATGGCTACACCTTC
TRBV10-3	TRBD1	NA	TRBJ2-3	CAISDDRGTDTQYF	TGTGCCATCAGTGACGACAGGGGGACAGATACGCAGTATTTT
TRBV27	NA	NA	TRBJ2-3	CASHLGGGGTDTQYF	TGTGCCTCCCACTTGGGGGGGGGCGGCACAGATACGCAGTATTTT
TRBV4-3	NA	NA	TRBJ1-1	CASSPRDTLNTEAFF	TGCGCCAGCAGCCCCCGGGACACCTTGAACACTGAAGCTTTCTTT
TRBV7-3	NA	NA	TRBJ1-2	CASSLIRTGKGSYTF	TGTGCCAGCAGCTTAATAAGAACAGGGAAAGGGAGCTACACCTTC
TRBV19	TRBD2	NA	TRBJ2-7	CASKMGLAAYYEQYF	TGTGCCAGTAAAATGGGACTAGCGGCCTACTACGAGCAGTACTTC
TRBV27	NA	NA	TRBJ1-2	CASSLKGEGYGYTF	TGTGCCAGCAGTTTAAAGGGGGAGGGCTATGGCTACACCTTC
TRBV13	NA	NA	TRBJ2-7	CASSSAGYEQYF	TGTGCCAGCAGTTCGGCGGGTTACGAGCAGTACTTC
TRBV2	NA	NA	TRBJ1-3	CASRLSSGNTIYF	TGTGCCAGCAGGCTTAGCTCTGGAAACACCATATATTTT
TRBV4-1	NA	few	TRBJ2-7	CASSQDPGTRNYEQYF	TGCGCCAGCAGCCAAGATCCCGGGACACGGAACTACGAGCAGTACTTC
TRBV19	NA	NA	TRBJ1-1	CASTGTLRGGAEAFF	TGTGCCAGTACAGGGACCTTAAGGGGGGGCGCTGAAGCTTTCTTT
TRBV24-1	TRBD1	NA	TRBJ2-1	CATSDSTGTGDYNEQFF	TGTGCCACCAGTGACTCAACCGGGACAGGGGACTACAATGAGCAGTTCTTC
TRBV9	TRBD2	NA	TRBJ2-3	CASSVAGSGGDTDTQYF	TGTGCCAGCAGCGTAGCTGGTAGCGGGGGGGACACAGATACGCAGTATTTT
TRBV2	TRBD1	NA	TRBJ1-1	CASSEFRGQNGHTEAFF	TGTGCCAGCAGTGAATTCAGGGGGCAAAACGGTCACACTGAAGCTTTCTTT
TRBV30	TRBD2	few	TRBJ2-1	CAWSGTSGGAKQFF	TGTGCCTGGAGTGGGACTAGCGGGGGGGCGAAGCAGTTCTTC
TRBV7-2	NA	NA	TRBJ1-1	CASSPGYNTEAFF	TGTGCCAGCAGCCCAGGGTATAACACTGAAGCTTTCTTT
TRBV12-3/TRBV12-4	TRBD2	NA	TRBJ2-1	CASSLLAGYEQFF	TGTGCCAGCAGTTTACTAGCGGGATATGAGCAGTTCTTC
TRBV10-1	TRBD1	once	TRBJ1-1	CASSGSIPGGFEAFF	TGCGCCAGCAGTGGAAGCATCCCAGGGGGCTTTGAAGCTTTCTTT
TRBV9	TRBD1	NA	TRBJ2-7	CASSVGQHSYEQYF	TGTGCCAGCAGCGTGGGACAGCACTCCTACGAGCAGTACTTC
TRBV7-3	TRBD2	once	TRBJ2-1	CASSHGSGGYNEQFF	TGTGCCAGCAGCCACGGTAGCGGGGGATACAATGAGCAGTTCTTC
TRBV7-9	TRBD1	NA	TRBJ1-2	CASSGQTGVGYTF	TGTGCCAGCAGCGGCCAGACAGGGGTGGGCTACACCTTC
TRBV21-1	NA	NA	TRBJ2-1	CASSNSEGAESYNEQFF	TGTGCCAGCAGCAACTCAGAGGGGGCCGAGTCGTACAATGAGCAGTTCTTC
TRBV30	NA	NA	TRBJ1-3	CAWTYSGNTIYF	TGTGCCTGGACCTATTCCGGAAACACCATATATTTT
TRBV7-3	NA	NA	TRBJ1-1	CASSLKGRGGNTEAFF	TGTGCCAGCAGCTTAAAGGGGAGGGGTGGGAACACTGAAGCTTTCTTT
TRBV7-6	TRBD1	NA	TRBJ1-4	CASSPTGGAEKLFF	TGTGCCAGCAGCCCCACAGGGGGCGCGGAAAAACTGTTTTTT
TRBV5-4	TRBD2	NA	TRBJ2-1	CASSLGLAGAGSYNEQFF	TGTGCCAGCAGCCTGGGACTAGCGGGGGCCGGGTCCTACAATGAGCAGTTCTTC
TRBV25-1	TRBD2	NA	TRBJ2-3	CASSERAGGSTDTQYF	TGTGCCAGCAGTGAACGAGCGGGGGGGTCTACAGATACGCAGTATTTT
TRBV5-8	TRBD2	NA	TRBJ2-1	CASSLGTGLALDEQFF	TGTGCCAGCAGCTTGGGAACGGGACTAGCGCTAGATGAGCAGTTCTTC
TRBV11-2	TRBD2	NA	TRBJ2-1	CASSFGAGGTYNEQFF	TGTGCCAGCAGCTTTGGAGCGGGGGGTACCTACAATGAGCAGTTCTTC
TRBV19	TRBD1	once	TRBJ1-2	CASTPLSGTGVRYGYTF	TGTGCCAGTACTCCATTATCTGGGACAGGGGTGCGATATGGCTACACCTTC
TRBV6-5	NA	NA	TRBJ2-1	CASSRLASSYNEQFF	TGTGCCAGCAGTCGGCTAGCAAGCTCCTACAATGAGCAGTTCTTC
TRBV2	NA	NA	TRBJ1-5	CASSEVESNQPQHF	TGTGCCAGCAGTGAGGTAGAGAGCAATCAGCCCCAGCATTTT
TRBV7-9	TRBD2	NA	TRBJ2-3	CASSPTSGGAPGTDTQYF	TGTGCCAGCAGCCCAACTAGCGGGGGGGCCCCAGGCACAGATACGCAGTATTTT
TRBV27	NA	NA	TRBJ2-7	CASCKSYSTSYEQYF	TGTGCCAGCTGCAAGTCGTACTCAACCTCCTACGAGCAGTACTTC
TRBV6-5	NA	NA	TRBJ1-1	CASSYLGGGKYTEAFF	TGTGCCAGCAGTTACCTTGGGGGGGGCAAGTATACTGAAGCTTTCTTT
TRBV5-4	TRBD2	NA	TRBJ2-3	CASSPTETSGGNTQYF	TGTGCCAGCAGCCCGACCGAGACTAGCGGGGGTAATACGCAGTATTTT
TRBV18	TRBD1	NA	TRBJ2-7	CASSLGQGGEQYF	TGTGCCAGCTCACTGGGACAGGGAGGCGAGCAGTACTTC
TRBV9	NA	NA	TRBJ1-1	CASSATNRAMNTEAFF	TGTGCCAGCAGCGCGACCAACAGGGCCATGAACACTGAAGCTTTCTTT
TRBV13	TRBD2	NA	TRBJ2-5	CASSQRLAGDQETQYF	TGTGCCAGCAGCCAAAGACTAGCGGGGGATCAAGAGACCCAGTACTTC
TRBV19	NA	NA	TRBJ1-2	CASSIDRRNTF	TGTGCCAGTAGTATTGACAGGCGCAACACCTTC
TRBV7-2	NA	NA	TRBJ2-7	CASSLDGLTYEQYF	TGTGCCAGCAGCTTAGATGGCCTCACCTACGAGCAGTACTTC
TRBV2	NA	NA	TRBJ1-1	CASSVLQAYTEAFF	TGTGCCAGCAGTGTGTTGCAGGCGTACACTGAAGCTTTCTTT